This TCR beta chain is from a study of glioma-infiltrating T cells. CDR1 and CDR2 (germline): MNHEY, SMNVEV (reference sequence). V lost 6 bases, J lost 4 bases, and 10 bases stayed unmatched. CDR3 size: 15 residues. This clonotype was detected many times. Amplification of TCR alpha and beta CDR3 regions from RNA used iRepertoire nested multiplex PCR. TCRdb called the multiplex PCR reads again in MiXCR, with one record for every CDR3 protein. The sample lists 95,000 to 110,000 distinct CDR3 sequences; about 28% were seen once. This chain links TRBV27 with TRBJ2-7; 9 bases align to TRBD1. The source of this sequence is a human donor with low-grade glioma or glioblastoma, undergoing nonglioma brain surgery, or in good health (not recorded which). Sample: glioma tissue, nonneoplastic brain tissue, or PBMCs (not recorded which). The CDR3 region is CASRIPGQGRYEQYF. The CDR3 DNA reads TGTGCCAGCAGAATACCGGGACAGGGCAGATACGAGCAGTACTTC.